Listed below are T cell receptor beta chains from one sample, sequenced in a study of cytomegalovirus exposure and HLA in healthy donors. TCRdb keeps only in-frame clones here, not all; method: immunoSEQ multiplex PCR. The sample lists 120,000 or so clones, around three quarters occurring once. Input material: PBMCs. These TCRs come from a woman aged 40 to 50 in good health and CMV-seronegative. The CDR3 runs from the conserved cysteine through the conserved F or W. The D gene is left open where the match is weak. Clone size is not always given. Where it is, it says once, few, many or a class for expanded clones.

TRBJ1-5 . . TRBV7-9 CASSDKTGVSQHF TGTGCCAGCAGCGACAAGACAGGAGTATCCCAGCATTTT
TRBJ2-7 TRBD1 . TRBV7-9 CSSSLGTGGGGRRYEQYF TGTTCCAGCAGCTTAGGGACAGGGGGCGGCGGGAGGAGGTACGAGCAGTACTTC
TRBJ2-1 . . TRBV10-2 CASSDSYNEQFF TGCGCCAGCAGTGACTCGTACAATGAGCAGTTCTTC
TRBJ2-2 TRBD2 . TRBV6-1 CASKSGRVSTGELFF TGTGCCAGCAAGAGCGGGAGGGTTTCCACCGGGGAGCTGTTTTTT
TRBJ2-2 TRBD2 . TRBV19 CASSPTGLGSGRDTGELFF TGTGCCAGTAGCCCAACAGGGCTGGGTAGCGGGAGAGACACCGGGGAGCTGTTTTTT
TRBJ1-1 TRBD1 . TRBV27 CASREWRGQGNTEAFF TGTGCCAGCAGGGAGTGGCGGGGACAGGGGAACACTGAAGCTTTCTTT
TRBJ1-3 . . TRBV28 CASSLVPGAQGNTIYF TGTGCCAGCAGTTTGGTCCCAGGGGCGCAGGGAAACACCATATATTTT
TRBJ2-1 . . TRBV10-1 CASSRADRLSSYNEQFF TGCGCCAGCAGTCGAGCCGACAGGCTAAGCTCCTACAATGAGCAGTTCTTC
TRBJ2-7 . . TRBV28 CASRPGQTSYEQYF TGTGCCAGCAGACCCGGACAGACATCCTACGAGCAGTACTTC
TRBJ1-2 TRBD1 . TRBV6-5 CASRQQGTYGYTF TGTGCCAGCAGACAACAGGGGACCTATGGCTACACCTTC
TRBJ2-1 . few TRBV28 CASSFDGLPARDFDNEQFF TGTGCCAGCAGTTTTGACGGTCTTCCAGCGCGGGACTTTGACAATGAGCAGTTCTTC
TRBJ2-1 TRBD2 . TRBV19 CASRRRLAYNEQFF TGTGCCAGTAGGCGACGACTAGCGTACAATGAGCAGTTCTTC
TRBJ1-5 . . TRBV28 CASSPRVQPQHF TGTGCCAGCAGTCCTCGCGTACAGCCCCAGCATTTT
TRBJ2-3 . . TRBV4-3 CASSQGGTSQDTQYF TGCGCCAGCAGCCAAGGGGGGACTTCGCAGGATACGCAGTATTTT
TRBJ1-2 TRBD1 few TRBV10-3 CAIGRDRDRYTF TGTGCCATCGGCCGGGACAGGGATCGCTACACCTTC